The T cell receptor (beta chain) under discussion was sequenced for a study of cytomegalovirus exposure and HLA in healthy donors. On the study more broadly: Drawn from HLA-typed donors, some 80 million unique TCRs were held in an early data release.

The CDR3 totals 13 residues. CDR1 is LGHNA and CDR2 is YNFKEQ in the germline V gene. Findings and limits, study-wide: Several of the most significant clusters appeared, in a later analysis, to be linked to common viral pathogens.

About this clone: Its antigen remains unidentified. At one end, the junction sequence differs from germline, possibly due to a read error.

The primer mix had 60 Vbeta and 13 Jbeta primers. Method: immunoSEQ multiplex PCR; TCRdb's copy keeps in-frame clones and lacks some. This table holds roughly 230,000 clones, nearly 95% found once. This rearrangement joins TRBV4-2 to TRBJ2-1, with D hard to call. The clonotype originates from a girl aged 2-15 years in good health and CMV-seronegative. The sequencing sample was made of PBMCs. This CDR3 reads CAGSLSLGDEQFF. In DNA, the CDR3 is TGTGCCGGCAGCCTATCCCTGGGCGATGAGCAGTTCTTC.